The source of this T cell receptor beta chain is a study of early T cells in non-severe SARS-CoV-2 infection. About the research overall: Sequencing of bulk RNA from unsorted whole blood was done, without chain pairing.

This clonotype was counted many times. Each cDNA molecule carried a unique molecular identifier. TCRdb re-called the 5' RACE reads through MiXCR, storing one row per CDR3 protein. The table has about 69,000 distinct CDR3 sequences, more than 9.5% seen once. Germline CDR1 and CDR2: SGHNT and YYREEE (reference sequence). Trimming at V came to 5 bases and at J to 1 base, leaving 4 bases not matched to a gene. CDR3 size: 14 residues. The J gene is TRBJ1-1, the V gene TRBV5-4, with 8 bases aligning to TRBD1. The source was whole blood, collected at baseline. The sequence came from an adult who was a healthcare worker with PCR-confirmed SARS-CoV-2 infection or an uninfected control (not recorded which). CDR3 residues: CASRPGGQNTEAFF. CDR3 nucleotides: TGTGCCAGCAGGCCAGGGGGCCAGAACACTGAAGCTTTCTTT.